This T cell receptor (beta chain) originates from a study of OX40 agonist ivuxolimab in advanced cancers. Overall study context: Intravenous ivuxolimab was administered to patients every 2 weeks at 0.01 to 10 mg/kg. Partial responses occurred in three patients (one hepatocellular carcinoma, two cutaneous melanoma).

Produced via immunoSEQ multiplex PCR; TCRdb's table is partial and in-frame only. This table holds 95,000 to 150,000 clones, around 87% found once. Concerning this clone itself: No antigen is known for it.

Study-wide findings and caveats: Among the least clonally expanded were partial responders at 0.1-3.0 mg/kg.

This CDR3 has 15 residues. Germline CDR1 reads GTSNPN; CDR2 reads SVGIG (reference sequence). Losses at the gene ends were 5 bases for V and 1 base for J; bases not matched to a gene: 8. A history of autoimmune disease or systemic immunosuppression excluded patients. The sequence came from an adult with an advanced solid tumor such as melanoma, head and neck, liver or kidney cancer. The V call is TRBV30, the J call TRBJ1-1; the match to TRBD1 covers 9 bases. This specimen was CD4+ or CD8+ T cells sorted from blood, taken in a trial of the OX40 agonist ivuxolimab. Here the CDR3 reads CAWSGQGIPNTEAFF. For the CDR3, the DNA is TGTGCCTGGTCCGGACAGGGGATTCCGAACACTGAAGCTTTCTTT.